This is a list of T cell receptor beta chains from one sample in a study of blood T cell repertoires in COVID-19. Measured with immunoSEQ multiplex PCR; TCRdb has only the in-frame clones, and not every one. Here the sample spans 150,000 to 200,000 clones, 86% being singletons. The sequenced sample was peripheral blood. These receptors all stem from a young man with acute or convalescent COVID-19. Both conserved end residues are part of each CDR3. Fields, in order: D gene, clone size, V gene, J gene, CDR3 length, CDR3 DNA, CDR3 protein. A D gene is named only where the DNA matches it firmly. Not every row has a clone size; where given, it reads once, few, many or a size class.

TRBD2	-	TRBV28	TRBJ2-3	17	TGTGCCAGCAGTTTCGGCTTTGCGGGGGGCAGCACAGATACGCAGTATTTT	CASSFGFAGGSTDTQYF
-	few	TRBV19	TRBJ1-3	13	TGTGCCAGTTGGGACAACTCTGGAAACACCATATATTTT	CASWDNSGNTIYF
-	-	TRBV5-5	TRBJ1-1	12	TGTGCCAGCAGGTATACAGGAGAAGAAGCTTTCTTT	CASRYTGEEAFF
TRBD1	-	TRBV18	TRBJ1-5	14	TGTGCCAGCTCATCGACAGGGGAGGGTCAGCCCCAGCATTTT	CASSSTGEGQPQHF
-	-	TRBV27	TRBJ2-3	13	TGTGCCAGCAGTTTACAGGGCCAAGATACGCAGTATTTT	CASSLQGQDTQYF
-	-	TRBV6-2/TRBV6-3	TRBJ1-5	16	TGTGCCAGCAGTTACGTAGGTTTCGGGGGCAATCAGCCCCAGCATTTT	CASSYVGFGGNQPQHF
-	-	TRBV28	TRBJ1-2	13	TGTGCCAGCAGAACCGGGGGGCAGACTGGCTACACCTTC	CASRTGGQTGYTF
-	-	TRBV2	TRBJ2-2	14	TGTGCCAGCAAAGGGGGAGACAACACCGGGGAGCTGTTTTTT	CASKGGDNTGELFF
TRBD1	-	TRBV7-9	TRBJ1-2	17	TGTGCCAGCAGCTTAGTTCCAGGGGGCCACTCTAACTATGGCTACACCTTC	CASSLVPGGHSNYGYTF
-	-	TRBV30	TRBJ1-2	15	TGTGCCTGGAGTGTACTGGTGGCAGGGCGGTATGGCTACACCTTC	CAWSVLVAGRYGYTF
TRBD1	-	TRBV5-4	TRBJ1-5	17	TGTGCCAGCAGCAGGACTTCCGGGACAGGTGGCAATCAGCCCCAGCATTTT	CASSRTSGTGGNQPQHF